These 30 T cell receptor beta chains came from one sample sequenced in a study of PD-1 blockade in classical Hodgkin lymphoma. Sequencing was performed with immunoSEQ multiplex PCR; in TCRdb, only in-frame clones are kept and a portion is missing. The data show roughly 150,000 clones, approximately 72% seen once. Autologous stem cell transplantation was followed by relapse in every patient, and brentuximab vedotin exposure varied. The input for sequencing was peripheral blood mononuclear cells (PBMCs), taken before the second cycle of nivolumab. The origin of the receptors is a human donor with classical Hodgkin lymphoma.

V and J are TRBV19 and TRBJ1-2; 10 positions match TRBD1. Germline V lookup: CDR1 LNHDA, CDR2 SQIVND (reference sequence). J lost 5 bases, V lost 6 bases, and 12 bases had no gene match. The CDR3 loop spans 16 amino acids. In DNA form, the CDR3 reads TGTGCCAGTAGAAGAGCGGGGACAGGGGTATTATATGGCTACACCTTC. Translation gives CASRRAGTGVLYGYTF.

This sequence joins TRBV2 and TRBJ2-5; D is possibly TRBD1 or TRBD2 (7 bases each). Trimming removed 10 bases from V and 5 bases from J, with 20 bases in between. The CDR3 contains 14 residues. Germline CDR1 SNHLY, CDR2 FYNNEI. In DNA, the CDR3 is TGTGCCACTCAACGTTCCCAGGGGGGGGAGACCCAGTACTTC. It is translated as CATQRSQGGETQYF.

J is TRBJ1-1 and V is TRBV29-1; D gene ambiguous. V was trimmed by 4 bases and J by 1 base, leaving 13 bases between them. CDR3 length equals 14 residues. Looked up from germline, CDR1 is SQVTM and CDR2 is ANQGSEA. CDR3 bases: TGCAGCGTTGGAATGGCAGGAGAGAACACTGAAGCTTTCTTT. Protein: CSVGMAGENTEAFF. The entire variable domain, with the rest obtained from reference TRBV29-1 and TRBJ1-1, is as follows: SAVISQKPSRDICQRGTSLTIQCQVDSQVTMMFWYRQQPGQSLTLIATANQGSEATYESGFVIDKFPISRPNLTFSTLTVSNMSPEDSSIYLCSVGMAGENTEAFFGQGTRLTVV.

The table lists this clone with a count of one. The chain links TRBV6-6 to TRBJ1-5; D might be TRBD1 (5 bases). CDR1 is MNHNY and CDR2 is SVGAGI in the germline V gene (reference sequence). V was shortened by 3 bases and J by 3 bases, with 15 bases between the two germline ends. The CDR3 totals 16 residues. The CDR3 nucleotides read TGTGCCAGCAGTTATAGGCCCGACAGTTACAATCAGCCCCAGCATTTT. Protein product: CASSYRPDSYNQPQHF.

There are a few counts of this clone. The chain couples TRBV6-5 to TRBJ1-2; D not certain. V dropped 3 bases and J dropped 0 bases, with 11 bases sitting between them. Germline V gene sequence: CDR1 MNHEY, CDR2 SVGAGI. This CDR3 region has 15 residues. CDR3 amino acids: CASSYGFQANYGYTF. As DNA, the CDR3 is TGTGCCAGCAGTTATGGGTTCCAAGCTAACTATGGCTACACCTTC.

This CDR3 reads CASSLGTGATQYF. The DNA for the CDR3 is TGTGCCAGCAGCTTAGGGACCGGGGCTACGCAGTATTTT. The rearrangement uses TRBV7-9 and TRBJ2-3; perhaps D is TRBD1 or TRBD2 (5 bases each). From germline, CDR1 is SEHNR and CDR2 FQNEAQ (reference sequence). V lost 1 base, J lost 8 bases, and 10 bases lay in between. This CDR3 is built from 13 residues.

The CDR3 loop is CASGFPGTSGSGAYNEQFF. The CDR3 DNA is TGTGCTAGTGGTTTCCCCGGGACTAGCGGGAGTGGGGCCTACAATGAGCAGTTCTTC. V usage is TRBV12-5 and J usage is TRBJ2-1, with 14 bases aligning to TRBD2. The trim removed 3 bases at V and 2 bases at J, leaving 9 bases unmatched. Germline V gives CDR1 LGHNT, CDR2 FRNRAP. The CDR3 length is 19 residues.

The J gene is TRBJ2-1, the V gene TRBV19; a weak D match, TRBD2 (7 bases). V lost 4 bases and J 3 bases, leaving 19 bases between the germline ends. The CDR3 is made up of 17 amino acids. From germline, CDR1 is LNHDA and CDR2 SQIVND (reference sequence). The CDR3 loop reads CASSTPLGGGYYNEQFF. The DNA for the CDR3 is TGTGCCAGTAGTACTCCCCTGGGGGGGGGCTACTACAATGAGCAGTTCTTC.

This clone has only one observation. The CDR3 here is CASSLGTANTGELFF. The CDR3 DNA reads as TGTGCCAGCAGCTTAGGGACGGCGAACACCGGGGAGCTGTTTTTT. The chain links TRBV7-2 to TRBJ2-2; the D is unclear. This CDR3 contains 15 residues. Trimming took off 1 base at V and 0 bases at J, with 6 bases between the two ends. The germline gives CDR1 SGHTA, CDR2 FQGNSA.

The chain combines TRBV5-4 with TRBJ1-2, with 11 nucleotides matching TRBD1. The length of the CDR3 is 17 residues. Germline V CDR1 and CDR2: SGHNT, YYREEE (reference sequence). After removal of 2 bases from V and 7 bases from J, the junction contained 13 bases not matched to a gene. CDR3 coding DNA: TGTGCCAGCAGCTTCCAAAGGGGCGGACAGGGGGCTGGTGGCTACACCTTC. It translates to CASSFQRGGQGAGGYTF.

The sample holds many counts of this clone. The CDR3 loop is CASRPEMRQPQHF. DNA for the CDR3: TGTGCCAGCCGTCCAGAAATGAGACAGCCCCAGCATTTT. The V and J genes are TRBV2 and TRBJ1-5; no clear D. Germline lookup yields CDR1 SNHLY and CDR2 FYNNEI. With 8 bases removed from V and 7 bases from J, the gap between germline ends came to 15 bases. This CDR3 has 13 residues.

The chain couples TRBV10-3 to TRBJ2-3, with no clear D. CDR1 is ENHRY and CDR2 is SYGVKD in the germline V gene. V gave up 11 bases and J gave up 1 base, with 13 bases separating them. There are 13 residues in the CDR3. The CDR3 region has the DNA TGTGCCCTATCGGAGTATGGCACAGATACGCAGTATTTT. It translates to CALSEYGTDTQYF.

This sequence joins TRBV6-6 and TRBJ2-1; D is tentatively TRBD1 or TRBD2 (5 bases each). The CDR3 has 13 amino acids. CDR1 is MNHNY, CDR2 SVGAGI, per germline (reference sequence). V was pared by 5 bases and J by 9 bases, with 14 bases between. This chain's CDR3 is CASSAMGRGEQFF. The CDR3 bases are TGTGCCAGCAGTGCTATGGGACGAGGTGAGCAGTTCTTC.

V and J are TRBV4-3 and TRBJ1-4; the D is unclear. V was cut by 1 base and J by 0 bases, with 3 bases left in between. The CDR3 sequence is 14 residues long. Germline CDR1 is LGHNA and CDR2 is YSLEER. The CDR3 region is CASSQAPTNEKLFF. In nucleotides, the CDR3 is TGCGCCAGCAGCCAAGCGCCAACTAATGAAAAACTGTTTTTT.

The CDR3 DNA is TGTGCCAGCAGTCGGGACAGAGACAACTATGGCTACACCTTC. As protein: CASSRDRDNYGYTF. The rearrangement joins TRBV6-5 to TRBJ1-2; TRBD1 aligns across 7 bases. This CDR3 has 14 residues. Germline CDR1 is MNHEY and CDR2 is SVGAGI. V lost 5 bases, J lost 2 bases, and 5 bases stayed unmatched.

The chain couples TRBV27 to TRBJ2-7; D might be TRBD1 (5 bases). This CDR3 has 15 residues. V shed 3 bases and J shed 2 bases, with 14 bases lying between them. CDR1 and CDR2 (germline): MNHEY, SMNVEV (reference sequence). CDR3 loop: CASSFTDRWAYEQYF. The CDR3 bases are TGTGCCAGCAGTTTCACCGACAGATGGGCCTACGAGCAGTACTTC.

V and J are TRBV7-9 and TRBJ1-3; D perhaps matches TRBD1 (6 bases). Trimming stripped 6 bases from V and 11 bases from J, with 11 bases between. The CDR3 covers 11 residues. Germline lookup yields CDR1 SEHNR and CDR2 FQNEAQ (reference sequence). The CDR3 nucleotides are TGTGCCAGCAGTGCGGGACACGCCATATATTTT. Protein product: CASSAGHAIYF.

This clone was found once. The chain links TRBV18 to TRBJ2-5, with D tentatively TRBD2 (5 bases). The CDR3 is 13 amino acids. Trimming removed 1 base from V and 3 bases from J, with 6 bases in between. Germline V CDR1 and CDR2: KGHSH, LQKENI. The CDR3: CASSPQTKETQYF. CDR3 DNA: TGTGCCAGCTCACCACAGACTAAAGAGACCCAGTACTTC. The full variable domain, with the rest looked up from reference TRBV18 and TRBJ2-5, is NAGVMQNPRHLVRRRGQEARLRCSPMKGHSHVYWYRQLPEEGLKFMVYLQKENIIDESGMPKERFSAEFPKEGPSILRIQQVVRGDSAAYFCASSPQTKETQYFGPGTRLLVL.

The chain uses TRBV18 and TRBJ2-5, with TRBD2 matching 8 bases. The CDR3 runs to 14 residues. Germline trimming cut 3 bases from V and 5 bases from J; bases unmatched to any gene: 5. The germline gives CDR1 KGHSH, CDR2 LQKENI. DNA of the CDR3: TGTGCCAGCTCACCGCCGGGGGGGATGGAGACCCAGTACTTC. This translates into CASSPPGGMETQYF. The full variable domain, in which reference TRBV18 and TRBJ2-5 provide the parts outside the CDR3, is NAGVMQNPRHLVRRRGQEARLRCSPMKGHSHVYWYRQLPEEGLKFMVYLQKENIIDESGMPKERFSAEFPKEGPSILRIQQVVRGDSAAYFCASSPPGGMETQYFGPGTRLLVL.

The chain carries TRBV28 and TRBJ1-1; D is unresolved. From germline, CDR1 is MDHEN and CDR2 SYDVKM. Trimming stripped 8 bases from V and 0 bases from J, with 10 bases between. The CDR3 totals 13 residues. Written as DNA, the CDR3 is TGTGCCAGCGGCGGGGTCCTGAACACTGAAGCTTTCTTT. Protein: CASGGVLNTEAFF.

In its sample, this clone was seen a few times. This chain uses TRBV27 with TRBJ2-7; the match to TRBD2 covers 8 bases. Germline CDR1 and CDR2: MNHEY and SMNVEV (reference sequence). CDR3 length: 16 residues. With V trimmed by 6 bases and J by 4 bases, 14 bases remained unmatched. CDR3 coding DNA: TGTGCCAGCAGCGAGGTACTAGCGGCAAACTTTTACGAGCAGTACTTC. Its translation: CASSEVLAANFYEQYF.

The rearrangement links TRBV18 to TRBJ2-2, with D possibly TRBD1 on 6 matching bases. The V and J ends lost 0 bases and 1 base respectively, with 9 bases between them. This CDR3 is 16 amino acids long. CDR1 is KGHSH, CDR2 LQKENI, per germline. CDR3: CASSPPKTGNTGELFF. Written as DNA, the CDR3 is TGTGCCAGCTCACCACCTAAGACAGGGAACACCGGGGAGCTGTTTTTT.

This sequence joins TRBV9 and TRBJ2-1; no definite D call. This CDR3 region has 15 residues. V lost 4 bases and J lost 2, with 13 bases in between. Germline V gives CDR1 SGDLS, CDR2 YYNGEE. CDR3 sequence: CASSPDGGTYNEQFF. The DNA of the CDR3 is TGTGCCAGCAGCCCAGATGGCGGTACCTACAATGAGCAGTTCTTC.

V usage is TRBV6-5 and J usage is TRBJ2-1, with 7 positions matching TRBD2. The ends lost 4 bases at V and 4 bases at J; junction bases unmatched: 10. The CDR3 extends over 16 amino acids. In germline, CDR1 is MNHEY, CDR2 SVGAGI. Written as DNA, the CDR3 is TGTGCCAGCAGTTTCCGGGCACTAGCGCCTTACAATGAGCAGTTCTTC. Protein product: CASSFRALAPYNEQFF.

The J gene is TRBJ1-2, the V gene TRBV28, with TRBD1 identical over 8 bases. The V gene's germline CDR1 is MDHEN and CDR2 SYDVKM. The CDR3 covers 13 residues. J gave up 5 bases and V 5 bases, and 4 bases lay outside the gene matches. CDR3 region: CASSRTGGYGYTF. The CDR3 coding sequence is TGTGCCAGCAGTCGAACAGGGGGATATGGCTACACCTTC.

A few counts support this clone. The V call is TRBV11-2, the J call TRBJ2-7; no reliable D call. Per germline, CDR1 SGHAT and CDR2 FQNNGV. V was clipped by 2 bases and J by 4 bases, with 3 bases between them. The CDR3 runs to 11 residues. DNA for the CDR3: TGTGCCAGCAGCTTACCGTACGAGCAGTACTTC. As protein: CASSLPYEQYF.

This rearrangement joins TRBV19 to TRBJ2-7; D is possibly TRBD1 or TRBD2 (6 bases each). The CDR3 spans 15 residues. CDR1 and CDR2 (germline): LNHDA, SQIVND (reference sequence). Trimming shortened V by 0 bases and J by 3 bases, and 12 bases separated the two germline ends. The CDR3 here is CASSIDLRGDYEQYF. The CDR3 DNA reads as TGTGCCAGTAGTATAGATCTGAGGGGGGACTACGAGCAGTACTTC.

The genes are TRBV19 and TRBJ2-2; D is perhaps TRBD1 (6 bases). Trimming took 1 base from V and 4 from J, leaving 10 bases between them. The germline CDR1 and CDR2 sequences are LNHDA and SQIVND (reference sequence). There are 15 residues in the CDR3. The CDR3 loop is CASSIGDRPTGELFF. The CDR3 coding sequence is TGTGCCAGTAGTATAGGAGACAGGCCCACCGGGGAGCTGTTTTTT.

The J gene is TRBJ1-5, the V gene TRBV6-6; a possible D gene is TRBD1 (5 bases). CDR1 is MNHNY and CDR2 is SVGAGI in the germline V gene (reference sequence). V shed 2 bases and J shed 6 bases, with 14 bases lying between them. The CDR3 runs 15 residues. CDR3 DNA: TGTGCCAGCAGTTACAAGGCGGGGCCCGGTCAGCCCCAGCATTTT. Protein sequence: CASSYKAGPGQPQHF.

The rearrangement uses TRBV6-1 and TRBJ1-5; D not certain. Germline CDR1 is MNHNS and CDR2 is SASEGT. This CDR3 region has 14 residues. V was shortened by 5 bases and J by 5 bases, with 13 bases between the two germline ends. The CDR3 sequence: CASSPFGSDQPQHF. The CDR3 DNA sequence: TGTGCCAGCAGTCCCTTCGGGTCGGATCAGCCCCAGCATTTT.